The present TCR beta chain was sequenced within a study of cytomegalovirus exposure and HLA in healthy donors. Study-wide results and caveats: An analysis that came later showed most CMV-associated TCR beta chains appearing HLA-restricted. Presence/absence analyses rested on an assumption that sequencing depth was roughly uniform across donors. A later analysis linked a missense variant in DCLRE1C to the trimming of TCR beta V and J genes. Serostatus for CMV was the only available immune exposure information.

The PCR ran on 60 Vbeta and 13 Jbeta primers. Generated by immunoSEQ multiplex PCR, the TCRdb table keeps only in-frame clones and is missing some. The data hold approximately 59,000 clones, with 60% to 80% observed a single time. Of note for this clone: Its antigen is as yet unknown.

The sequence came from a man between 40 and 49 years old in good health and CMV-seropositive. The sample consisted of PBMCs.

The CDR3 loop reads CVLGRDSYGYTF. DNA for the CDR3: TGTGTCCTCGGAAGGGACAGCTATGGCTACACCTTC. This chain uses TRBV2 with TRBJ1-2; 7 nucleotides align to TRBD1. Germline V gene sequence: CDR1 SNHLY, CDR2 FYNNEI. This CDR3 spans 12 amino acids.